This TCR beta chain was sequenced for a study of type 1 regulatory T cells. Study at large: T-allo10 is an in vitro-generated, Tr1-enriched CD4 T cell product specific for alloantigen.

This clonotype was recorded a few times. Its target is not known. The CDR3 is 16 residues long. Germline V gene sequence: CDR1 SGHRS, CDR2 YFSETQ. Trimming took 3 bases from V and 4 from J, leaving 17 bases between them. MiXCR, applied by TCRdb to the reads, yields one record per CDR3 protein. The sample shows roughly 40,000 distinct CDR3 sequences, more than 10% of them seen only once. This clonotype was sampled from a human donor in good health. The rearrangement uses TRBV5-1 and TRBJ1-3, with TRBD1 as a possible D gene (5 bases). The specimen was cultured non-Tr1 T cells, either the whole culture or a sorted T cell fraction (not recorded which). The CDR3 DNA sequence: TGCGCCAGCAGCTGGGGACCCGGGGACGCGGGAAACACCATATATTTT. Translated: CASSWGPGDAGNTIYF.